This record covers a single T cell receptor (beta chain). The sample originates from a study of somatic mutations in cytotoxic T cells in rheumatoid arthritis. Under the authors' procedure: Seldom did patient CD8+ clones exceeding 1% match published virus-specific TCRB sequences. Sequenced by immunoSEQ multiplex PCR; TCRdb stores in-frame clones only, minus some. V and J calls and clone size are those listed in that table; D and trimming were worked out from the DNA. The data contain over 15,000 clones, 65% to 85% of them singletons. CDR1 is MDHEN, CDR2 SYDVKM, per germline. This CDR3 is 15 amino acids long. V shed 6 bases and J shed 1 base, with 15 bases lying between them.

Sequencing was performed on CD8+ T cells sorted from blood. This TCR came from an adult with rheumatoid arthritis. V usage is TRBV28 and J usage is TRBJ1-1, with D possibly TRBD1 on 5 matching bases. The DNA of the CDR3 is TGTGCCAGCAGCACAAGGACAAGGGGGAACACTGAAGCTTTCTTT. Protein sequence: CASSTRTRGNTEAFF.